The next 9 T cell receptor beta chains were all read from a single sample in a study of T cell responses to AZD1222 COVID-19 vaccine. TCRdb's table, derived via immunoSEQ multiplex PCR, lists solely in-frame clones and lacks some. Of 90,000 to 150,000 clones in the sample, around nine tenths were seen once. The source was peripheral blood, collected on day 0 of AZD1222 vaccination. These receptors all come from an adult in good health.

The chain employs TRBV5-8 and TRBJ2-3; 7 bases map to TRBD2. The CDR3 runs to 14 residues. V lost 9 bases to trimming and J lost 4 bases; unmatched junction nucleotides: 11. The germline V gene has CDR1 SGHTS and CDR2 YDEGEE. The CDR3, as DNA: TGTGCCACCCTTCGCGGGAGCAGTGCAGATACGCAGTATTTT. Its translation: CATLRGSSADTQYF.

The rearrangement joins TRBV18 to TRBJ1-1; the D gene is possibly TRBD1 (6 bases). This CDR3 comprises 14 residues. Germline CDR1 KGHSH, CDR2 LQKENI. Trimming cost V 4 bases and J 5 bases, with 14 bases left between them. The CDR3 sequence is CASSLLPGTTEAFF. The CDR3 DNA follows: TGTGCCAGCTCACTTCTACCCGGGACAACTGAAGCTTTCTTT.

This clone was detected only a few times. This chain uses TRBV10-3 with TRBJ1-6; 7 bases align to TRBD1. The germline V gene encodes CDR1 ENHRY and CDR2 SYGVKD. J was trimmed by 5 bases and V by 4 bases; bases with no gene match: 5. The CDR3 has 15 amino acids. The CDR3 DNA is TGTGCCATCAGTGCACAGGGGAATAATAATTCACCCCTCCACTTT. Translation: CAISAQGNNNSPLHF.

The rearrangement uses TRBV7-6 and TRBJ2-7; possibly TRBD1 for D (6 bases). CDR1 is SGHVS, CDR2 FNYEAQ, per germline. The V and J ends lost 5 bases and 6 bases respectively, with 11 bases between them. The CDR3 spans 12 residues. CDR3 DNA: TGTGCCAGCAGCCTACAGGGAGCCGAGCAGTACTTC. Its translation: CASSLQGAEQYF.

This chain connects TRBV5-4 to TRBJ2-5; D might be TRBD2 (5 bases). V lost 0 bases and J 1 base, leaving 7 bases between the germline ends. Germline lookup yields CDR1 SGHNT and CDR2 YYREEE (reference sequence). The CDR3 length is 14 residues. In DNA form, the CDR3 reads TGTGCCAGCAGCTTGGGGCTAGCCCAAGAGACCCAGTACTTC. As protein: CASSLGLAQETQYF.

The chain employs TRBV3-1 (or the pseudogene TRBV3-2) and TRBJ2-5; 12 bases agree with TRBD2. Germline V CDR1 and CDR2: LGHDT, YNNKEL (reference sequence). Losses at the gene ends were 0 bases for V and 5 bases for J; bases not matched to a gene: 10. The CDR3 runs to 18 residues. In DNA, the CDR3 is TGTGCCAGCAGCCAAGATTGGGCTAGCGGGAGGGCTCGGGAGACCCAGTACTTC. Amino acid sequence: CASSQDWASGRARETQYF.

This chain connects TRBV7-8 to TRBJ1-6; possible D gene TRBD1, 5 bases. There are 17 residues in the CDR3. Germline CDR1 SGHVS, CDR2 FQNEAQ. V was shortened by 3 bases and J by 0 bases, with 12 bases between the two germline ends. CDR3 DNA: TGTGCCAGCAGCTTTAATGTCGGGACCTCCTATAATTCACCCCTCCACTTT. It translates to CASSFNVGTSYNSPLHF.

This chain joins TRBV15 and TRBJ2-7; D is unclear. The CDR3 runs 19 residues. Looked up from germline, CDR1 is LNHNV and CDR2 is YYDKDF (reference sequence). Trimming cost V 2 bases and J 1 base, with 24 bases left between them. CDR3 DNA: TGTGCCACCAGCAGAACCCCGCGACCCATGGGCGACTCATCCTACGAGCAGTACTTC. It codes for CATSRTPRPMGDSSYEQYF.

The rearrangement uses TRBV5-1 and TRBJ2-3, with D possibly matching TRBD1 (5 bases). V lost 0 bases and J lost 1, with 9 bases in between. CDR1 is SGHRS and CDR2 is YFSETQ in the germline V gene. This CDR3 is 15 amino acids long. The CDR3 protein is CASSLVLGGTDTQYF. The CDR3 bases are TGCGCCAGCAGCTTGGTTCTAGGGGGCACAGATACGCAGTATTTT. The whole variable domain, filled in from reference TRBV5-1 and TRBJ2-3, reads KAGVTQTPRYLIKTRGQQVTLSCSPISGHRSVSWYQQTPGQGLQFLFEYFSETQRNKGNFPGRFSGRQFSNSRSEMNVSTLELGDSALYLCASSLVLGGTDTQYFGPGTRLTVL.